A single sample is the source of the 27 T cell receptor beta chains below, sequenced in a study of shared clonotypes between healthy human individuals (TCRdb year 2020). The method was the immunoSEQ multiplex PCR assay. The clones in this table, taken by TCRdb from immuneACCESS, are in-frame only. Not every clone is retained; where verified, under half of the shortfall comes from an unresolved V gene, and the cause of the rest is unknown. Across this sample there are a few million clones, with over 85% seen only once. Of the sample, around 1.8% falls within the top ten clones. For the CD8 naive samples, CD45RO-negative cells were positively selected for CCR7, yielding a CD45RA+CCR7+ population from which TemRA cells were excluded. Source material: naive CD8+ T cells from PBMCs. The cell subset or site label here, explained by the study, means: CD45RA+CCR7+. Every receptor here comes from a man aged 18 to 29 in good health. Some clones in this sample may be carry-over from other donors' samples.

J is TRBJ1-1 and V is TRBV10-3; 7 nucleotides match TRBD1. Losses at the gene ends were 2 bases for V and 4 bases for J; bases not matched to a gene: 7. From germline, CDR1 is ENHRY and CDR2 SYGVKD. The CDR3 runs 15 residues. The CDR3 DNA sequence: TGTGCCATCAGTGAGCCAACAGGGGAGACCACTGAAGCTTTCTTT. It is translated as CAISEPTGETTEAFF.

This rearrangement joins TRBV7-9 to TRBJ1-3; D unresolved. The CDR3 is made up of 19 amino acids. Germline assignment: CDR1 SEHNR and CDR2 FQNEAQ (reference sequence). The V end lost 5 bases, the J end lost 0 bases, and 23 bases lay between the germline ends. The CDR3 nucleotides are TGTGCCAGCAGCCCCTTCCGCCGGGCAGACCGATACTCTGGAAACACCATATATTTT. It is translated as CASSPFRRADRYSGNTIYF.

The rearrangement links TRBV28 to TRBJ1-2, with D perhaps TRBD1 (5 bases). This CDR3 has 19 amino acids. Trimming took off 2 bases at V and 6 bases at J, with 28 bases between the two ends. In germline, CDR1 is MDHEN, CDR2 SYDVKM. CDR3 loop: CASSLRLWDRSLRWDGYTF. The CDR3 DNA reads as TGTGCCAGCAGTTTACGCCTTTGGGACCGATCTCTTCGGTGGGATGGCTACACCTTC.

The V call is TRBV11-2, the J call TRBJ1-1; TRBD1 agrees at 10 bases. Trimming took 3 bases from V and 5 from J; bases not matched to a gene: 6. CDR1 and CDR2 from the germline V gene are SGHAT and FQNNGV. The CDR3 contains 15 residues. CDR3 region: CASSFGTGAGTEAFF. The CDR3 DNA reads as TGTGCCAGCAGCTTTGGGACAGGGGCGGGAACTGAAGCTTTCTTT.

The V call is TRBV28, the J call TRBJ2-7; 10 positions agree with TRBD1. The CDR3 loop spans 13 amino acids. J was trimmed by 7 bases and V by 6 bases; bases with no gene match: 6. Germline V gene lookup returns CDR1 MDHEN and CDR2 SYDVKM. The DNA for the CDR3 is TGTGCCAGCAGCCCGGACAGGGGGGAAGAGCAGTACTTC. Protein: CASSPDRGEEQYF.

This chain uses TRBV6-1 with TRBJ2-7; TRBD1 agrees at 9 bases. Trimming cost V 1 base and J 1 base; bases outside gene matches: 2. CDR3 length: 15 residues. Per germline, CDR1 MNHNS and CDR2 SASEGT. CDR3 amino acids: CASSEGQGVSYEQYF. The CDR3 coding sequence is TGTGCCAGCAGTGAAGGACAGGGGGTGTCCTACGAGCAGTACTTC.

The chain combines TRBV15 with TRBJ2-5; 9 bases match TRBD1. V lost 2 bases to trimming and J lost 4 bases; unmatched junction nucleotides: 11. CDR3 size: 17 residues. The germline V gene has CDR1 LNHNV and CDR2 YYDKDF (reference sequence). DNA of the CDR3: TGTGCCACCAGCAGATCGGACAGGGGCGGGGAGTTAGAGACCCAGTACTTC. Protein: CATSRSDRGGELETQYF.

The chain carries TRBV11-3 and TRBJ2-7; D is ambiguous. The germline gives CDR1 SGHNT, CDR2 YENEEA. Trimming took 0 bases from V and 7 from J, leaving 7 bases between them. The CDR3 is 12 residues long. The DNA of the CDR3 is TGTGCCAGCAGCTTAGATGCCCGGGAGCAGTACTTC. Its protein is CASSLDAREQYF.

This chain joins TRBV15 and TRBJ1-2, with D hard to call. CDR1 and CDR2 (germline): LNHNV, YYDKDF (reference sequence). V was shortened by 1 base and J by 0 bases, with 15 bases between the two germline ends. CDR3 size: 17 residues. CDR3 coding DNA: TGTGCCACCAGCAGAGGGGTAGGGTCAGAATCTAACTATGGCTACACCTTC. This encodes CATSRGVGSESNYGYTF.

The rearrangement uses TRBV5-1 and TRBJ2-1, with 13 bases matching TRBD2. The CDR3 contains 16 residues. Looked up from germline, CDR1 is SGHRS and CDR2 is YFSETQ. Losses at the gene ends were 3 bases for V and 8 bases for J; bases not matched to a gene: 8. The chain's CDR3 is CASSSLLAGGTYEQFF. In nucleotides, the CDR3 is TGCGCCAGCAGCTCGCTACTAGCGGGAGGGACCTATGAGCAGTTCTTC.

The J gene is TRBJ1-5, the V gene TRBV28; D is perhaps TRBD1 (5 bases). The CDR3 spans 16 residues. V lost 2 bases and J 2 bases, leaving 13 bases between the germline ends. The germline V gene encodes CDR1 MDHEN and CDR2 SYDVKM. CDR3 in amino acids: CASSLLLQVGNQPQHF. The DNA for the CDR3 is TGTGCCAGCAGTTTACTTCTACAGGTTGGCAATCAGCCCCAGCATTTT.

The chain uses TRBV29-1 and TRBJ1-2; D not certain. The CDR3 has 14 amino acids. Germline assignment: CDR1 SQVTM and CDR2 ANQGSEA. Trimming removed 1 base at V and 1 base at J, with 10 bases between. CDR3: CSVEVREVNYGYTF. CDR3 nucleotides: TGCAGCGTTGAAGTCCGGGAGGTTAACTATGGCTACACCTTC.

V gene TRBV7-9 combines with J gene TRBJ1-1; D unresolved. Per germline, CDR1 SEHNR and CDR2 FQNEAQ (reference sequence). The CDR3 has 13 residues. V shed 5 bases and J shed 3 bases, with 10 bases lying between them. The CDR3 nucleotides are TGTGCCAGCAGCGCAGGAGGGTACACTGAAGCTTTCTTT. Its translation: CASSAGGYTEAFF.

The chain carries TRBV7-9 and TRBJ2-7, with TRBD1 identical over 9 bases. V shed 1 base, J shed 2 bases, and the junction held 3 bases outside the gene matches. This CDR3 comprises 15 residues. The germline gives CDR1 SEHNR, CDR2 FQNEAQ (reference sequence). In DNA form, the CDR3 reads TGTGCCAGCAGCTTAGGGCGGACAGGGGCCTACGAGCAGTACTTC. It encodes CASSLGRTGAYEQYF. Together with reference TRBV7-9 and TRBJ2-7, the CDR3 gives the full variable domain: DTGVSQNPRHKITKRGQNVTFRCDPISEHNRLYWYRQTLGQGPEFLTYFQNEAQLEKSRLLSDRFSAERPKGSFSTLEIQRTEQGDSAMYLCASSLGRTGAYEQYFGPGTRLTVT.

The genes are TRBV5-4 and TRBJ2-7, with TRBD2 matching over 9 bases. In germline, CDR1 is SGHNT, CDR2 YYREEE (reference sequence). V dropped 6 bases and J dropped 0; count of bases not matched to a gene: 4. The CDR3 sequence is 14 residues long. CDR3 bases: TGTGCCAGCACCGAGCGGGGGGCCTCCTACGAGCAGTACTTC. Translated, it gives CASTERGASYEQYF.

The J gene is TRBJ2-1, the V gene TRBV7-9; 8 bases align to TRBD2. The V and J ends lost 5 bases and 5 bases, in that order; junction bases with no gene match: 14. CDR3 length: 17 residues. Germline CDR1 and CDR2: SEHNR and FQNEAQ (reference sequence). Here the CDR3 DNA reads TGTGCCAGCAGCGATCCCTTAGCGGGGCCGTCCAACAATGAGCAGTTCTTC. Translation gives CASSDPLAGPSNNEQFF.

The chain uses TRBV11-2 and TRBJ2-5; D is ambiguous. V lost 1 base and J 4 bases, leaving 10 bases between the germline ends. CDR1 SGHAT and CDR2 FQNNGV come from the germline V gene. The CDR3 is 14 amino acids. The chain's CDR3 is CASSLGAEIETQYF. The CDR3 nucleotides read TGTGCCAGCAGCTTAGGGGCAGAAATAGAGACCCAGTACTTC.

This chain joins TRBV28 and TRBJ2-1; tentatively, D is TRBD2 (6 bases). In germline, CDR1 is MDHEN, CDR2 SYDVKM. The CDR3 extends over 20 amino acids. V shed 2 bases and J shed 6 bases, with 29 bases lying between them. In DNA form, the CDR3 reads TGTGCCAGCAGTTTAGAAGTAGTTCGGGAGCCACGGAGGGTACCCAATGAGCAGTTCTTC. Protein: CASSLEVVREPRRVPNEQFF.

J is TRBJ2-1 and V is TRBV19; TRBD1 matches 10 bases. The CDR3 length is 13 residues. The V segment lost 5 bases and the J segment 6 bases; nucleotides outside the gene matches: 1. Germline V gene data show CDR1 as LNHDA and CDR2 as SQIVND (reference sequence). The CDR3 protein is CASSWTGGNEQFF. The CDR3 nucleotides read TGTGCCAGTAGTTGGACAGGGGGCAATGAGCAGTTCTTC. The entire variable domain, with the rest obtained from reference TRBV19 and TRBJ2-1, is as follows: DGGITQSPKYLFRKEGQNVTLSCEQNLNHDAMYWYRQDPGQGLRLIYYSQIVNDFQKGDIAEGYSVSREKKESFPLTVTSAQKNPTAFYLCASSWTGGNEQFFGPGTRLTVL.

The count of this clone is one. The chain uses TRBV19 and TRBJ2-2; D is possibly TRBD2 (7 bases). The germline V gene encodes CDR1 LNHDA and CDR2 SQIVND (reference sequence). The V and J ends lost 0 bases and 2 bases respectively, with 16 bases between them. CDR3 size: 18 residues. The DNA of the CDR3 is TGTGCCAGTAGTATAGATCGTCGAAGCGGGACAAACACCGGGGAGCTGTTTTTT. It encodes CASSIDRRSGTNTGELFF.

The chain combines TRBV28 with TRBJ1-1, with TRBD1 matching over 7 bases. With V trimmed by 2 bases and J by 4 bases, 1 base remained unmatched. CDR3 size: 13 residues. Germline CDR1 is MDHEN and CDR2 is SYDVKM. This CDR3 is CASSLEGATEAFF. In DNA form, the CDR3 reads TGTGCCAGCAGTTTAGAGGGGGCCACTGAAGCTTTCTTT.

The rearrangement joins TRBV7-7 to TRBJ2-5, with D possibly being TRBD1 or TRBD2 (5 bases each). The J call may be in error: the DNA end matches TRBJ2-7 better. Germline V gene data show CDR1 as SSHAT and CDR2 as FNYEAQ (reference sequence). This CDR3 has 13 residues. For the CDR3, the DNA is TGTGCCAGCAGCTTGGGGGTTACCTACGAGCAGTACTTC. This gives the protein CASSLGVTYEQYF.

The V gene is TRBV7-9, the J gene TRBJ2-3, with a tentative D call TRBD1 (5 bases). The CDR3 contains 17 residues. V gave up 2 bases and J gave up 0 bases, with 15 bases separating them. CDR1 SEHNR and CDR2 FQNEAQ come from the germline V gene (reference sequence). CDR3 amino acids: CASSLRQGPPSTDTQYF. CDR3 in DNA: TGTGCCAGCAGCTTACGGCAGGGCCCTCCTAGCACAGATACGCAGTATTTT.

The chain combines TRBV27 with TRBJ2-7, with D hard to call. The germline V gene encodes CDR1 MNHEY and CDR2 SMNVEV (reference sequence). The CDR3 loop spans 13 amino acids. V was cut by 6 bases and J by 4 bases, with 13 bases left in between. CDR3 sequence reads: CASSLRHPYEQYF. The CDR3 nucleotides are TGTGCCAGCAGCTTGAGGCACCCATACGAGCAGTACTTC.

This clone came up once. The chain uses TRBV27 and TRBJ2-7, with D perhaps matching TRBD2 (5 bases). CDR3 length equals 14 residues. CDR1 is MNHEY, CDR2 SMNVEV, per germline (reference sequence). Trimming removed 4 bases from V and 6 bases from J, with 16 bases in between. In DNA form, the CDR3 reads TGTGCCAGCAGTTACGGACGGGGTGTTTCCGAGCAGTACTTC. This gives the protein CASSYGRGVSEQYF.

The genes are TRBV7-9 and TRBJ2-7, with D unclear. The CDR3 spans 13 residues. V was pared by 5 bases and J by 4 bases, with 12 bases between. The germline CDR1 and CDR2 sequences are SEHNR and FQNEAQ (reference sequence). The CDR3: CASSPPWIYEQYF. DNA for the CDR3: TGTGCCAGCAGCCCCCCATGGATTTACGAGCAGTACTTC.

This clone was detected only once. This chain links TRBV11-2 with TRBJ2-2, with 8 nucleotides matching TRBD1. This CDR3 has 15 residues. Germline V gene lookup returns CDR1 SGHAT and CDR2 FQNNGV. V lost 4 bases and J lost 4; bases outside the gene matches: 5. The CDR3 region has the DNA TGTGCCAGCAGCTCACGGACAGGGCCCACCGGGGAGCTGTTTTTT. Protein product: CASSSRTGPTGELFF.